The 30 T cell receptor beta chains in this list originate from one sample, sequenced in a study of cytomegalovirus exposure and HLA in healthy donors. Researchers ran the PCR with 60 Vbeta and 13 Jbeta primers. Repertoires were generated with immunoSEQ multiplex PCR, while TCRdb's copy carries only in-frame clones and drops some. The repertoire holds fewer than 85,000 clones, with more than 75% as singletons. Sample: PBMCs. The source is a male donor in good health and CMV-seropositive.

This chain connects TRBV2 to TRBJ2-5; TRBD2 matches at 8 bases. The trim removed 4 bases at V and 4 bases at J, leaving 2 bases unmatched. CDR1 SNHLY and CDR2 FYNNEI come from the germline V gene. The CDR3 sequence is 13 residues long. CDR3 sequence reads: CASSGLAGETQYF. In DNA form, the CDR3 reads TGTGCCAGCAGTGGGCTAGCGGGAGAGACCCAGTACTTC.

This chain links TRBV27 with TRBJ2-7; possibly TRBD1 for D (6 bases). Trimming shortened V by 7 bases and J by 5 bases, and 18 bases separated the two germline ends. Germline V lookup: CDR1 MNHEY, CDR2 SMNVEV (reference sequence). The CDR3 runs to 14 residues. CDR3 DNA sequence: TGTGCCAGCAACTCCTCCCCCAGGGGCCACGAGCAGTACTTC. Amino acid sequence: CASNSSPRGHEQYF.

V usage is TRBV4-3 and J usage is TRBJ1-2; 7 bases are a match to TRBD1. The CDR3 runs 16 residues. Per germline, CDR1 LGHNA and CDR2 YSLEER. After removal of 0 bases from V and 5 bases from J, the junction contained 9 bases not matched to a gene. The CDR3 sequence is CASSQDPEGARYGYTF. CDR3 DNA: TGCGCCAGCAGCCAAGATCCTGAGGGGGCGAGATATGGCTACACCTTC.

The chain combines TRBV9 with TRBJ2-7, with TRBD2 matching 14 bases. The CDR3 covers 14 residues. Germline V lookup: CDR1 SGDLS, CDR2 YYNGEE. V trimming: 4 bases; J trimming: 6 bases; junction bases outside the gene matches: 3. The CDR3 reads CASSPGTSGGEQYF. In nucleotides, the CDR3 is TGTGCCAGCAGCCCAGGGACTAGCGGGGGCGAGCAGTACTTC.

This chain uses TRBV7-9 with TRBJ1-1; D is uncertain. The CDR3 runs to 14 residues. Trimming cost V 1 base and J 1 base, with 7 bases left between them. Germline assignment: CDR1 SEHNR and CDR2 FQNEAQ (reference sequence). CDR3 nucleotide sequence: TGTGCCAGCAGCTTAGGAGGTGAGAACACTGAAGCTTTCTTT. Amino acid sequence: CASSLGGENTEAFF. Drawing the rest from reference TRBV7-9 and TRBJ1-1, the complete variable domain is DTGVSQNPRHKITKRGQNVTFRCDPISEHNRLYWYRQTLGQGPEFLTYFQNEAQLEKSRLLSDRFSAERPKGSFSTLEIQRTEQGDSAMYLCASSLGGENTEAFFGQGTRLTVV.

The J gene is TRBJ2-3, the V gene TRBV9; 10 positions match TRBD2. The CDR3 has 15 amino acids. The ends lost 1 base at V and 3 bases at J; junction bases unmatched: 2. Germline assignment: CDR1 SGDLS and CDR2 YYNGEE. In nucleotides, the CDR3 is TGTGCCAGCAGCGTAACTAGCGGGATGACAGATACGCAGTATTTT. Translation: CASSVTSGMTDTQYF.

The chain employs TRBV9 and TRBJ1-3, with D possibly being TRBD1 (6 bases). CDR1 is SGDLS, CDR2 YYNGEE, per germline. CDR3 length: 15 residues. V lost 3 bases to trimming and J lost 7 bases, with 17 bases between them. CDR3 coding DNA: TGTGCCAGCAGCGATGGGACACCGGGAGGGAACACCATATATTTT. Translated, it gives CASSDGTPGGNTIYF.

About this clone itself: An end of the junction does not agree with germline; a read error may underlie this. This rearrangement joins TRBV7-9 to TRBJ2-7, with 7 bases matching TRBD1. Germline V gene lookup returns CDR1 SEHNR and CDR2 FQNEAQ (reference sequence). CDR3 length: 14 residues. The CDR3 protein is CSSSPSDRVGEQYF. CDR3 nucleotides: TGTTCCAGCAGCCCGTCCGACAGGGTTGGCGAGCAGTACTTC.

J is TRBJ1-5 and V is TRBV6-1; D gene unclear. CDR1 MNHNS and CDR2 SASEGT come from the germline V gene. Trimming cost V 5 bases and J 1 base, with 9 bases left between them. This CDR3 has 14 amino acids. The CDR3 loop reads CASSPHISNQPQHF. In nucleotides, the CDR3 is TGTGCCAGCAGTCCACACATAAGCAATCAGCCCCAGCATTTT.

V usage is TRBV11-2 and J usage is TRBJ2-7; 10 nucleotides match TRBD2. J gave up 3 bases and V 1 base, and 3 bases lay outside the gene matches. The CDR3 is 15 amino acids. Looked up from germline, CDR1 is SGHAT and CDR2 is FQNNGV. In DNA, the CDR3 is TGTGCCAGCAGCTTAGTCGGGACTAGCGACTACGAGCAGTACTTC. Amino acid sequence: CASSLVGTSDYEQYF.

CDR3 in DNA: TGTGCCAGCAGCGTAGTGGGAAACAGGGCTGGAAACACCATATATTTT. Its protein product is CASSVVGNRAGNTIYF. The genes are TRBV9 and TRBJ1-3; a weak D match, TRBD1 (6 bases). Looked up from germline, CDR1 is SGDLS and CDR2 is YYNGEE. The CDR3 has 16 amino acids. The V end was cut by 0 bases, the J end by 2 bases, with 12 bases between.

The V and J genes are TRBV9 and TRBJ2-7; no definite D call. Germline CDR1 is SGDLS and CDR2 is YYNGEE. There are 13 residues in the CDR3. Trimming stripped 4 bases from V and 1 base from J, with 9 bases between. Here the CDR3 reads CASSPSSSYEQYF. The DNA of the CDR3 is TGTGCCAGCAGCCCCTCCTCTTCCTACGAGCAGTACTTC.

J is TRBJ2-7 and V is TRBV11-2; 8 nucleotides match TRBD1. V lost 4 bases, J lost 3 bases, and 14 bases stayed unmatched. This CDR3 is 17 amino acids long. Germline CDR1 reads SGHAT; CDR2 reads FQNNGV. The CDR3 DNA follows: TGTGCCAGCAGCTCTCGGACAGGGACAATGTTCTTCTACGAGCAGTACTTC. This sequence encodes CASSSRTGTMFFYEQYF.

This clone occurred once. The V and J genes are TRBV28 and TRBJ2-5, with 14 nucleotides matching TRBD2. Germline CDR1 is MDHEN and CDR2 is SYDVKM. This CDR3 has 16 amino acids. Losses at the gene ends were 5 bases for V and 4 bases for J; bases not matched to a gene: 6. CDR3 coding DNA: TGTGCCAGCAGTCTCCCGGGACTAGCGGGGGTAGAGACCCAGTACTTC. Amino acid sequence: CASSLPGLAGVETQYF.

The chain couples TRBV6-6 to TRBJ2-1, with 8 bases lining up with TRBD1. Trimming at V came to 6 bases and at J to 2 bases, leaving 3 bases not matched to a gene. Looked up from germline, CDR1 is MNHNY and CDR2 is SVGAGI (reference sequence). The CDR3 sequence is 14 residues long. Here the CDR3 DNA reads TGTGCCAGCAGCCCGGACAGGGCCTACAATGAGCAGTTCTTC. Its protein is CASSPDRAYNEQFF.

The chain carries TRBV5-5 and TRBJ2-3; 7 bases match TRBD1. V lost 4 bases to trimming and J lost 3 bases; unmatched junction nucleotides: 11. The CDR3 loop spans 16 amino acids. Germline assignment: CDR1 SGHKS and CDR2 YYEKEE (reference sequence). The CDR3 DNA reads as TGTGCCAGCAGCCCCCGACAGGGAAGGACGACAGATACGCAGTATTTT. Protein sequence: CASSPRQGRTTDTQYF.

This clone has a single count. V and J are TRBV19 and TRBJ2-6, with D possibly being TRBD1 (6 bases). The CDR3 contains 16 residues. Per the germline V gene, CDR1 is LNHDA and CDR2 is SQIVND (reference sequence). The germline V and J ends were trimmed by 6 bases and 1 base, with 13 bases remaining between them. The CDR3 sequence: CASRPQQGSGANVLTF. CDR3 sequence (DNA): TGTGCCAGTAGACCTCAACAGGGTTCTGGGGCCAACGTCCTGACTTTC.

This clone appeared a single time. V and J are TRBV9 and TRBJ2-2; TRBD1 aligns across 7 bases. V was pared by 5 bases and J by 2 bases, with 6 bases of the junction left unmatched. The CDR3 length is 15 residues. Germline CDR1 and CDR2: SGDLS and YYNGEE. The CDR3 region is CASRAGTANTGELFF. The CDR3 DNA follows: TGTGCCAGCAGAGCCGGGACAGCAAACACCGGGGAGCTGTTTTTT.

This chain joins TRBV4-2 and TRBJ1-2, with no clear D. Germline values: CDR1 LGHNA, CDR2 YNFKEQ. V was cut by 0 bases and J by 8 bases, with 16 bases left in between. The CDR3 contains 15 residues. CDR3: CASSQDPRGSRGYTF. The CDR3 nucleotides are TGTGCCAGCAGCCAAGACCCCAGAGGGAGTAGGGGCTACACCTTC.

CDR3 residues: CASSLPEEPGELFF. The CDR3 nucleotides read TGTGCCAGCAGCTTACCTGAGGAGCCCGGGGAGCTGTTTTTT. The V call is TRBV7-6, the J call TRBJ2-2; unclear D gene. Trimming left V 2 bases short and J 6 bases short, with 10 bases between. The CDR3 is 14 residues long. The germline V gene encodes CDR1 SGHVS and CDR2 FNYEAQ. Full variable domain (missing parts from reference TRBV7-6 and TRBJ2-2): GAGVSQSPRYKVTKRGQDVALRCDPISGHVSLYWYRQALGQGPEFLTYFNYEAQQDKSGLPNDRFSAERPEGSISTLTIQRTEQRDSAMYRCASSLPEEPGELFFGEGSRLTVL.

This clone was detected only a few times. The V and J genes are TRBV18 and TRBJ1-4; 7 nucleotides agree with TRBD1. CDR1 is KGHSH, CDR2 LQKENI, per germline. The CDR3 is 18 residues long. J was trimmed by 3 bases and V by 0 bases; bases with no gene match: 10. This CDR3 is CASSPPNDRAAANEKLFF. Here the CDR3 DNA reads TGTGCCAGCTCACCACCGAACGACAGGGCTGCGGCTAATGAAAAACTGTTTTTT.

The chain couples TRBV5-1 to TRBJ2-7, with 10 bases fitting TRBD2. From germline, CDR1 is SGHRS and CDR2 YFSETQ. This CDR3 contains 15 residues. V lost 6 bases to trimming and J lost 2 bases; unmatched junction nucleotides: 8. CDR3 protein: CASKNIAGGTYEQYF. The CDR3 DNA reads as TGCGCCAGCAAGAACATAGCGGGGGGCACCTACGAGCAGTACTTC.

This clone was seen more than once but under ten times. This rearrangement joins TRBV5-6 to TRBJ2-7; 9 positions agree with TRBD1. Germline CDR1 and CDR2: SGHDT and YYEEEE. The V gene end was trimmed by 5 bases and the J gene end by 2 bases; junction bases not matched to a gene: 11. The CDR3 is 16 residues long. Here the CDR3 DNA reads TGTGCCAGCAGTCGCAAATGGACAGGGGCACCCTACGAGCAGTACTTC. It codes for CASSRKWTGAPYEQYF. Full variable domain (rest looked up from reference TRBV5-6 and TRBJ2-7): DAGVTQSPTHLIKTRGQQVTLRCSPKSGHDTVSWYQQALGQGPQFIFQYYEEEERQRGNFPDRFSGHQFPNYSSELNVNALLLGDSALYLCASSRKWTGAPYEQYFGPGTRLTVT.

V gene TRBV12-5 combines with J gene TRBJ2-5; the D gene is possibly TRBD2 (6 bases). From germline, CDR1 is LGHNT and CDR2 FRNRAP. With 6 bases removed from V and 5 bases from J, the gap between germline ends came to 22 bases. The length of the CDR3 is 16 residues. CDR3 sequence (DNA): TGTGCTAGTGGCTCTGGTAGCGGTGGAGCTAGGGAGACCCAGTACTTC. It translates to CASGSGSGGARETQYF.

This chain connects TRBV21-1 to TRBJ2-2; TRBD2 is the table's D call and was not checked against the DNA. TRBV21-1 is termed a pseudogene. There are 18 residues in the CDR3. The CDR3 sequence: CASSNPHPRGRNTGELFF. The DNA of the CDR3 is TGTGCCAGCAGCAACCCCCACCCCCGGGGTAGGAACACCGGGGAGCTGTTTTTT.

The chain joins TRBV11-1 to TRBJ2-7, with D tentatively TRBD1 (5 bases). The ends were cut back, 4 bases at V and 1 base at J, with 11 bases in the middle. The CDR3 sequence is 14 residues long. Germline values: CDR1 SGHAT, CDR2 FQDESV (reference sequence). CDR3 loop: CASSSRQSSYEQYF. For the CDR3, the DNA is TGTGCCAGCAGCTCAAGACAGAGTTCCTACGAGCAGTACTTC. The full variable domain, with the rest looked up from reference TRBV11-1 and TRBJ2-7, is EAEVAQSPRYKITEKSQAVAFWCDPISGHATLYWYRQILGQGPELLVQFQDESVVDDSQLPKDRFSAERLKGVDSTLKIQPAELGDSAMYLCASSSRQSSYEQYFGPGTRLTVT.

This chain connects TRBV14 to TRBJ1-6; no clear D gene. V dropped 1 base and J dropped 7 bases, with 14 bases sitting between them. CDR3 length equals 16 residues. CDR1 SGHDN and CDR2 FVKESK come from the germline V gene. CDR3 coding DNA: TGTGCCAGCAGCCAAGTGTCAGGAATTCGGAATTCACCCCTCCACTTT. It specifies CASSQVSGIRNSPLHF.

V and J are TRBV27 and TRBJ1-1; TRBD1 matches at 11 bases. Trimming took 3 bases from V and 6 from J; bases not matched to a gene: 9. The CDR3 loop spans 16 amino acids. From germline, CDR1 is MNHEY and CDR2 SMNVEV (reference sequence). DNA of the CDR3: TGTGCCAGCAGTTTGGACGGACAGGGGGCGCTTGCTGAAGCTTTCTTT. Protein: CASSLDGQGALAEAFF.

The rearrangement uses TRBV18 and TRBJ1-4; TRBD1 agrees at 9 bases. The germline CDR1 and CDR2 sequences are KGHSH and LQKENI. The CDR3 totals 15 residues. The V segment lost 2 bases and the J segment 2 bases; nucleotides outside the gene matches: 0. The CDR3 here is CASSPGTGTNEKLFF. As DNA, the CDR3 is TGTGCCAGCTCACCAGGGACAGGGACTAATGAAAAACTGTTTTTT.

V and J are TRBV11-3 and TRBJ2-1; TRBD2 matches 14 bases. Germline assignment: CDR1 SGHNT and CDR2 YENEEA. The V segment lost 5 bases and the J segment 5 bases; nucleotides outside the gene matches: 5. The CDR3 has 16 residues. CDR3 protein: CASSPPGLAGDNEQFF. Here the CDR3 DNA reads TGTGCCAGCAGCCCCCCGGGACTAGCGGGGGACAATGAGCAGTTCTTC. The full variable domain, its missing parts supplied by reference TRBV11-3 and TRBJ2-1, is EAGVVQSPRYKIIEKKQPVAFWCNPISGHNTLYWYLQNLGQGPELLIRYENEEAVDDSQLPKDRFSAERLKGVDSTLKIQPAELGDSAVYLCASSPPGLAGDNEQFFGPGTRLTVL.